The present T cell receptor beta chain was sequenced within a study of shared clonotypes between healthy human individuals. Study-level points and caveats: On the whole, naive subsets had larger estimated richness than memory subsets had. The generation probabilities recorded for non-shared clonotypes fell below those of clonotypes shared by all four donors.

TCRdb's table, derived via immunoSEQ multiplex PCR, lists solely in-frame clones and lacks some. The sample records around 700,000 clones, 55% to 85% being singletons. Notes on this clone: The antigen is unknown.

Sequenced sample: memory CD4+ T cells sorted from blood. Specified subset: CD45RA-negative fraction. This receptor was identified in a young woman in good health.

The CDR3 loop is CASSQEEDPREQYF. The CDR3 coding sequence is TGTGCCAGCAGCCAAGAGGAGGATCCCCGCGAGCAGTACTTC. The chain couples TRBV4-2 to TRBJ2-7; D might be TRBD2 (5 bases). Trimming cost V 0 bases and J 6 bases, with 12 bases left between them. CDR1 and CDR2 from the germline V gene are LGHNA and YNFKEQ. CDR3 length: 14 residues.